The 9 T cell receptor beta chains presented below share a single source sample, sequenced in a study of cytomegalovirus exposure and HLA in healthy donors. PCR employed 60 Vbeta and 13 Jbeta primers. The protocol was immunoSEQ multiplex PCR, while the TCRdb copy is restricted to in-frame clones and leaves out a portion. The data hold about 85,000 clones, with over 75% observed a single time. The source material was PBMCs. All receptors come from a boy younger than 18 in good health and CMV-seronegative.

The V gene is TRBV29-1, the J gene TRBJ2-1, with 7 bases fitting TRBD2. The CDR3 loop spans 13 amino acids. V lost 5 bases to trimming and J lost 9 bases; unmatched junction nucleotides: 10. Germline V gene data show CDR1 as SQVTM and CDR2 as ANQGSEA. The CDR3 region is CSVLPGGGSEQFF. DNA of the CDR3: TGCAGCGTTCTACCGGGAGGAGGTAGTGAGCAGTTCTTC.

This clone was observed a few times. The chain uses TRBV4-3 and TRBJ2-1; D unclear. The CDR3 runs 15 residues. Germline CDR1 and CDR2: LGHNA and YSLEER. V was shortened by 0 bases and J by 3 bases, with 9 bases between the two germline ends. Here the CDR3 reads CASSQDVVLYNEQFF. The DNA of the CDR3 is TGCGCCAGCAGCCAAGACGTCGTCCTCTACAATGAGCAGTTCTTC.

The V gene is TRBV19, the J gene TRBJ1-5; no clear D. This CDR3 is 14 amino acids long. V shed 3 bases and J shed 7 bases, with 13 bases lying between them. In germline, CDR1 is LNHDA, CDR2 SQIVND (reference sequence). The DNA for the CDR3 is TGTGCCAGTAGTATGGGTCACCGGGTCCAGCCCCAGCATTTT. Amino acid sequence: CASSMGHRVQPQHF.

The chain recombines TRBV14 with TRBJ2-7; TRBD1 matches at 8 bases. V lost 5 bases, J lost 7 bases, and 16 bases stayed unmatched. CDR1 is SGHDN and CDR2 is FVKESK in the germline V gene. The CDR3 contains 16 residues. CDR3 bases: TGTGCCAGCAGCAAACCGGGACAGGCTGGGATTTGGGAGCAGTACTTC. Its translation: CASSKPGQAGIWEQYF.

This clone was seen only a few times. The V call is TRBV28, the J call TRBJ2-6; the D gene is possibly TRBD1 (5 bases). The CDR3 sequence is 17 residues long. Trimming shortened V by 6 bases and J by 0 bases, and 15 bases separated the two germline ends. Germline V lookup: CDR1 MDHEN, CDR2 SYDVKM. CDR3 sequence reads: CASSINSGISGANVLTF. The CDR3 nucleotides are TGTGCCAGCAGCATCAACTCAGGGATCTCTGGGGCCAACGTCCTGACTTTC.

The chain recombines TRBV28 with TRBJ2-5; 7 positions agree with TRBD1. Germline values: CDR1 MDHEN, CDR2 SYDVKM. Trimming took 5 bases from V and 5 from J; bases not matched to a gene: 14. CDR3 length: 16 residues. The CDR3 sequence is CASSRIATGPRETQYF. CDR3 in DNA: TGTGCCAGCAGTCGCATCGCGACAGGGCCGCGGGAGACCCAGTACTTC.

The chain is built from TRBV7-9 and TRBJ2-2, with 11 bases aligning to TRBD2. J was trimmed by 7 bases and V by 5 bases; bases with no gene match: 9. The CDR3 has 16 amino acids. Germline lookup yields CDR1 SEHNR and CDR2 FQNEAQ (reference sequence). The CDR3 sequence is CASSPALAGVNGELFF. CDR3 DNA: TGTGCCAGCAGCCCCGCACTAGCGGGAGTGAACGGGGAGCTGTTTTTT. Together with reference TRBV7-9 and TRBJ2-2, the CDR3 gives the full variable domain: DTGVSQNPRHKITKRGQNVTFRCDPISEHNRLYWYRQTLGQGPEFLTYFQNEAQLEKSRLLSDRFSAERPKGSFSTLEIQRTEQGDSAMYLCASSPALAGVNGELFFGEGSRLTVL.

For this clone: The germline gene is not matched at one end of the junction; a read error may be the cause. The V and J genes are TRBV7-7 and TRBJ2-1; 8 nucleotides agree with TRBD2. CDR1 and CDR2 from the germline V gene are SSHAT and FNYEAQ (reference sequence). The length of the CDR3 is 15 residues. The chain's CDR3 is CASSLGHGTSNEQFF. The CDR3 nucleotides are TGTGCTAGCAGCTTAGGGCACGGGACTAGCAATGAGCAGTTCTTC.

J is TRBJ2-3 and V is TRBV6-6, with D perhaps matching TRBD1 (6 bases). Germline CDR1 reads MNHNY; CDR2 reads SVGAGI (reference sequence). CDR3 length: 14 residues. V was cut by 6 bases and J by 2 bases, with 12 bases left in between. The CDR3 DNA reads TGTGCCAGCAGCCGGGACACCTCCACAGATACGCAGTATTTT. It specifies CASSRDTSTDTQYF.